The 32 T cell receptor beta chains below come from one sample, sequenced in a study of cytomegalovirus exposure and HLA in healthy donors. Clones were sequenced by immunoSEQ multiplex PCR, and TCRdb holds only the in-frame ones, with some missing. Among 200,000 to 300,000 clones listed, about 88% were seen once. Sequencing was performed on PBMCs. These receptors were taken from a young man in good health and CMV-seropositive.

This chain connects TRBV14 to TRBJ2-1; D not resolved. The V gene's germline CDR1 is SGHDN and CDR2 FVKESK. The CDR3 has 13 residues. The germline V and J ends were trimmed by 0 bases and 8 bases, with 8 bases remaining between them. Written as DNA, the CDR3 is TGTGCCAGCAGCCAAGATCTCGGGTATGAGCAGTTCTTC. Residues: CASSQDLGYEQFF.

This chain joins TRBV2 and TRBJ2-7; 12 bases align to TRBD2. The trim removed 4 bases at V and 1 base at J, leaving 5 bases unmatched. Germline lookup yields CDR1 SNHLY and CDR2 FYNNEI. The CDR3 has 16 residues. CDR3 DNA sequence: TGTGCCAGCAGTGGACTAGCGGGAGATACATCCTACGAGCAGTACTTC. This encodes CASSGLAGDTSYEQYF.

This clone was counted a single time. The V call is TRBV7-3, the J call TRBJ2-2; 9 positions match TRBD1. The CDR3 extends over 14 amino acids. Germline values: CDR1 SGHTA, CDR2 FQGTGA. The V and J ends lost 8 bases and 5 bases, in that order; junction bases with no gene match: 6. DNA of the CDR3: TGTGCCAGCTCGAGGACAGGGGAGACCGGGGAGCTGTTTTTT. This sequence encodes CASSRTGETGELFF.

J is TRBJ2-7 and V is TRBV18; either TRBD1 or TRBD2 may fit D (5 bases each). Germline V gives CDR1 KGHSH, CDR2 LQKENI. Trimming removed 2 bases from V and 3 bases from J, with 14 bases in between. This CDR3 is built from 15 residues. The CDR3 protein is CASSPSGPPHYEQYF. The CDR3 region has the DNA TGTGCCAGCTCACCATCGGGACCCCCGCACTACGAGCAGTACTTC.

The chain recombines TRBV28 with TRBJ1-2, with D possibly matching TRBD1 (6 bases). V shed 3 bases and J shed 8 bases, with 10 bases lying between them. The CDR3 has 12 amino acids. Per the germline V gene, CDR1 is MDHEN and CDR2 is SYDVKM. The CDR3 bases are TGTGCCAGCAGTTTCCGGGGGCGCGGCTACACCTTC. It translates to CASSFRGRGYTF.

V gene TRBV10-3 combines with J gene TRBJ1-2, with D possibly matching TRBD1 (6 bases). The CDR3 sequence is 13 residues long. The V end was cut by 11 bases, the J end by 6 bases, with 19 bases between. CDR1 and CDR2 from the germline V gene are ENHRY and SYGVKD. The CDR3 here is CASTPTGYHGYTF. CDR3 nucleotide sequence: TGTGCCTCCACGCCAACAGGGTACCATGGCTACACCTTC.

This sequence joins TRBV7-9 and TRBJ2-7, with 12 bases aligning to TRBD2. CDR1 is SEHNR and CDR2 is FQNEAQ in the germline V gene (reference sequence). The CDR3 contains 14 residues. V dropped 5 bases and J dropped 5; count of bases not matched to a gene: 4. The CDR3 sequence is CASSRTSGNHEQYF. In nucleotides, the CDR3 is TGTGCCAGCAGCCGGACTAGCGGGAACCACGAGCAGTACTTC.

V and J are TRBV30 and TRBJ1-3, with 8 bases identical to TRBD1. The CDR3 length is 14 residues. J gave up 3 bases and V 8 bases, and 9 bases lay outside the gene matches. From germline, CDR1 is GTSNPN and CDR2 SVGIG (reference sequence). The CDR3 protein is CAVIRGQDGNTIYF. CDR3 nucleotide sequence: TGTGCCGTTATCAGGGGGCAGGATGGAAACACCATATATTTT.

The rearrangement uses TRBV6-7 and TRBJ2-7; no definite D call. TRBV6-7 is designated an ORF whose function remains uncertain. Between the trimmed V and J ends, which lost 0 bases and 2 bases, there was a span of 8 bases. This CDR3 is 14 amino acids long. Here the CDR3 DNA reads TGTGCCAGCAGTTACTCCATCGCACCCTACGAGCAGTACTTC. Residues: CASSYSIAPYEQYF.

This chain connects TRBV6-5 to TRBJ2-2; D is perhaps TRBD1 or TRBD2 (5 bases each). From germline, CDR1 is MNHEY and CDR2 SVGAGI. V was pared by 6 bases and J by 4 bases, with 15 bases between. The CDR3 spans 15 residues. This chain's CDR3 is CASSPRERITGELFF. The DNA of the CDR3 is TGTGCCAGCAGCCCCAGGGAGCGCATCACCGGGGAGCTGTTTTTT.

V and J are TRBV5-6 and TRBJ1-2; D is possibly TRBD1 (5 bases). Trimming took off 4 bases at V and 8 bases at J, with 21 bases between the two ends. The CDR3 totals 15 residues. CDR1 and CDR2 (germline): SGHDT, YYEEEE. The CDR3 nucleotides read TGTGCCAGCAGCCCACCCGGCCAGGGTAGGTGGGGCTACACCTTC. This encodes CASSPPGQGRWGYTF.

This chain connects TRBV2 to TRBJ2-1, with D possibly TRBD2 on 6 matching bases. Between the trimmed V and J ends, which lost 1 base and 9 bases, there was a span of 10 bases. The CDR3 is made up of 13 amino acids. CDR1 and CDR2 (germline): SNHLY, FYNNEI. The CDR3 sequence: CASSEDGGAEQFF. The CDR3 DNA reads as TGTGCCAGCAGTGAAGACGGGGGAGCTGAGCAGTTCTTC.

The chain recombines TRBV30 with TRBJ2-2; a weak D match, TRBD2 (5 bases). The V gene lost 7 bases and the J gene lost 7 bases, with 22 bases spanning the gap. CDR1 is GTSNPN and CDR2 is SVGIG in the germline V gene (reference sequence). The CDR3 extends over 15 amino acids. The CDR3 nucleotides read TGTGCCTCCCAGAGCCTAGCTGGCTGGGACGGGGAGCTGTTTTTT. It codes for CASQSLAGWDGELFF.

The J gene is TRBJ2-6, the V gene TRBV4-1; D is perhaps TRBD2 (5 bases). This CDR3 region has 16 residues. The ends were cut back, 0 bases at V and 2 bases at J, with 8 bases in the middle. Germline V CDR1 and CDR2: MGHRA, YSYEKL. The CDR3 bases are TGCGCCAGCAGCCAAGAAGAGGGAACTGGGGCCAACGTCCTGACTTTC. Translation gives CASSQEEGTGANVLTF.

This clone is a singleton in its sample. The chain links TRBV7-2 to TRBJ1-5; TRBD1 matches at 7 bases. CDR1 SGHTA and CDR2 FQGNSA come from the germline V gene. CDR3 size: 15 residues. V shed 6 bases and J 7 bases; nucleotides not matched to a gene: 12. CDR3 bases: TGTGCCAGCAGTCAAGCAGGGGGGGATCGGCAGCCCCAGCATTTT. Translated: CASSQAGGDRQPQHF.

J is TRBJ2-1 and V is TRBV7-3; 10 bases are a match to TRBD1. The ends lost 3 bases at V and 3 bases at J; junction bases unmatched: 2. The CDR3 contains 15 residues. CDR1 and CDR2 (germline): SGHTA, FQGTGA. CDR3 DNA sequence: TGTGCCAGCAGCTTCGGACAGGGGGTCTACAATGAGCAGTTCTTC. Its protein product is CASSFGQGVYNEQFF. Full variable domain (remainder filled in from reference TRBV7-3 and TRBJ2-1): GAGVSQTPSNKVTEKGKYVELRCDPISGHTALYWYRQSLGQGPEFLIYFQGTGAADDSGLPNDRFFAVRPEGSVSTLKIQRTERGDSAVYLCASSFGQGVYNEQFFGPGTRLTVL.

V and J are TRBV5-1 and TRBJ1-3; TRBD1 might be the D (5 bases). V lost 4 bases to trimming and J lost 0 bases, with 8 bases between them. CDR3 length equals 14 residues. Germline CDR1 is SGHRS and CDR2 is YFSETQ. CDR3 amino acids: CASSPGNSGNTIYF. The CDR3 DNA reads as TGCGCCAGCAGCCCAGGGAACTCTGGAAACACCATATATTTT.

The chain links TRBV5-4 to TRBJ1-1; the D is unclear. CDR1 and CDR2 (germline): SGHNT, YYREEE (reference sequence). The V end lost 2 bases, the J end lost 6 bases, and 8 bases lay between the germline ends. This CDR3 is 12 amino acids long. The chain's CDR3 is CASSFAGSEAFF. The CDR3 bases are TGTGCCAGCAGCTTCGCAGGATCTGAAGCTTTCTTT.

The chain uses TRBV6-7 and TRBJ1-1, with D possibly TRBD1 on 6 matching bases. TRBV6-7 is noted as an ORF with a role that remains uncertain. Trimming shortened V by 7 bases and J by 10 bases, and 13 bases separated the two germline ends. The CDR3 loop spans 11 amino acids. The CDR3 spells CASTRGGGAFF. CDR3 coding DNA: TGTGCCAGCACGCGGGGGGGCGGAGCTTTCTTT.

The DNA for the CDR3 is TGTGCCAGCAGCGTTGGCAGGTCGAACACTGAAGCTTTCTTT. Amino acid sequence: CASSVGRSNTEAFF. J is TRBJ1-1 and V is TRBV9; D gene unclear. Germline lookup yields CDR1 SGDLS and CDR2 YYNGEE. This CDR3 has 14 residues. V lost 2 bases, J lost 1 base, and 9 bases lay in between.

The V call is TRBV7-2, the J call TRBJ1-5, with D perhaps matching TRBD1 (6 bases). V lost 5 bases to trimming and J lost 1 base, with 15 bases between them. Germline V gene lookup returns CDR1 SGHTA and CDR2 FQGNSA. The CDR3 is 16 amino acids. CDR3 sequence reads: CASSRSGTQSNQPQHF. The CDR3 DNA is TGTGCCAGCAGCCGATCCGGGACACAGAGCAATCAGCCCCAGCATTTT.

This clone has only a few counts. This chain joins TRBV2 and TRBJ2-6, with D perhaps TRBD1 (5 bases). The CDR3 has 15 amino acids. Trimming took 6 bases from V and 2 from J, leaving 11 bases between them. Germline assignment: CDR1 SNHLY and CDR2 FYNNEI. DNA of the CDR3: TGTGCCAGCAGGAAGGGGTCAACTGGGGCCAACGTCCTGACTTTC. It codes for CASRKGSTGANVLTF.

This chain links TRBV11-3 with TRBJ2-7; TRBD1 matches at 7 bases. Germline V lookup: CDR1 SGHNT, CDR2 YENEEA. Unmatched junction bases numbered 0, after V lost 0 bases and J lost 4 bases. CDR3 length: 13 residues. The CDR3 DNA follows: TGTGCCAGCAGCTTAGACAGGGGGTACGAGCAGTACTTC. Amino acids: CASSLDRGYEQYF. The full variable domain, its missing parts supplied by reference TRBV11-3 and TRBJ2-7, is EAGVVQSPRYKIIEKKQPVAFWCNPISGHNTLYWYLQNLGQGPELLIRYENEEAVDDSQLPKDRFSAERLKGVDSTLKIQPAELGDSAVYLCASSLDRGYEQYFGPGTRLTVT.

This clone was observed many times. This sequence joins TRBV30 and TRBJ1-2, with D uncertain. Germline V gene data show CDR1 as GTSNPN and CDR2 as SVGIG (reference sequence). The CDR3 is 13 residues long. Trimming left V 2 bases short and J 0 bases short, with 7 bases between. Written as DNA, the CDR3 is TGTGCCTGGAGTTCCGCAGCTAACTATGGCTACACCTTC. It encodes CAWSSAANYGYTF.

This clone is a singleton in its sample. The J gene is TRBJ2-1, the V gene TRBV28; the match to TRBD1 covers 11 bases. The CDR3 covers 14 residues. Germline values: CDR1 MDHEN, CDR2 SYDVKM. The V gene end was trimmed by 2 bases and the J gene end by 9 bases; junction bases not matched to a gene: 3. DNA of the CDR3: TGTGCCAGCAGTTTAGGGGGACAGGGGGGTGAGCAGTTCTTC. It specifies CASSLGGQGGEQFF.

The chain recombines TRBV6-5 with TRBJ2-1; D perhaps matches TRBD2 (5 bases). Germline values: CDR1 MNHEY, CDR2 SVGAGI. The CDR3 extends over 14 amino acids. V was cut by 2 bases and J by 5 bases, with 10 bases left in between. CDR3 coding DNA: TGTGCCAGCAGTTACGGCGGGCCACACAATGAGCAGTTCTTC. Translation gives CASSYGGPHNEQFF.

The V gene is TRBV7-6, the J gene TRBJ2-1, with TRBD2 as a possible D gene (6 bases). The CDR3 contains 17 residues. Between the trimmed V and J ends, which lost 5 bases and 0 bases, there was a span of 17 bases. The germline gives CDR1 SGHVS, CDR2 FNYEAQ. CDR3 sequence reads: CASSPDGSPSSYNEQFF. CDR3 DNA: TGTGCCAGCAGCCCTGACGGGAGCCCTAGCTCCTACAATGAGCAGTTCTTC.

The rearrangement uses TRBV28 and TRBJ1-2; D might be TRBD1 (5 bases). V dropped 1 base and J dropped 0 bases, with 15 bases sitting between them. Germline loops: CDR1 MDHEN, CDR2 SYDVKM. The CDR3 consists of 17 residues. CDR3 region: CASSLSRDRDPNYGYTF. In nucleotides, the CDR3 is TGTGCCAGCAGTTTATCAAGGGACCGCGACCCTAACTATGGCTACACCTTC.

This clone was seen ten or more times. The genes are TRBV5-5 and TRBJ2-1; tentative D call: TRBD2 (5 bases). CDR1 is SGHKS and CDR2 is YYEKEE in the germline V gene (reference sequence). CDR3 length: 14 residues. V was clipped by 4 bases and J by 3 bases, with 11 bases between them. CDR3 protein: CASSPLEGYNEQFF. In DNA, the CDR3 is TGTGCCAGCAGCCCGTTAGAGGGCTACAATGAGCAGTTCTTC.

V is TRBV7-8 and J is TRBJ2-2; D not resolved. The CDR3 has 13 amino acids. CDR1 and CDR2 (germline): SGHVS, FQNEAQ. Trimming pared 7 bases from V and 3 bases from J, leaving 9 bases between. CDR3 bases: TGTGCCAGCAAAGTTAGGGACACCGGGGAGCTGTTTTTT. Translated: CASKVRDTGELFF.

The chain employs TRBV28 and TRBJ2-3, with D possibly being TRBD1 (5 bases). In germline, CDR1 is MDHEN, CDR2 SYDVKM. This CDR3 has 13 residues. The V end lost 6 bases, the J end lost 0 bases, and 7 bases lay between the germline ends. This CDR3 reads CASRGRSTDTQYF. CDR3 DNA: TGTGCCAGCAGGGGGCGGAGCACAGATACGCAGTATTTT.

V usage is TRBV4-1 and J usage is TRBJ1-2; no reliable D call. The V end was cut by 0 bases, the J end by 2 bases, with 7 bases between. This CDR3 has 14 residues. In germline, CDR1 is MGHRA, CDR2 YSYEKL. The CDR3 protein is CASSQDRINYGYTF. CDR3 nucleotide sequence: TGCGCCAGCAGCCAAGATCGTATAAACTATGGCTACACCTTC.